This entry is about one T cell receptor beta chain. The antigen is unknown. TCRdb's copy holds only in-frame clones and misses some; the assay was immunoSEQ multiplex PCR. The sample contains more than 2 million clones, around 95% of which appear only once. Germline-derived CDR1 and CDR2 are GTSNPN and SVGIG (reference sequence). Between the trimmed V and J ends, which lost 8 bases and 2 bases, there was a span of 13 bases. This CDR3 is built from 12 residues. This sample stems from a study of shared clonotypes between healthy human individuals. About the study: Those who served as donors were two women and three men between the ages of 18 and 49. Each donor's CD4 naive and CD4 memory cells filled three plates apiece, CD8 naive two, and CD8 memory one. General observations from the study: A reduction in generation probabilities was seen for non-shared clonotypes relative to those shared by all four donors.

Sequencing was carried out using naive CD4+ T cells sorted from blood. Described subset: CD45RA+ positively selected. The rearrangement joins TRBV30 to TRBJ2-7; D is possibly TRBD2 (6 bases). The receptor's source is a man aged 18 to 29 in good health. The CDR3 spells CAGGVGTYEQYF. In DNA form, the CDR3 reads TGTGCCGGCGGGGTGGGGACCTACGAGCAGTACTTC.